The clone carrying this TCR beta chain has just a few counts. Germline lookup yields CDR1 ENHRY and CDR2 SYGVKD. V shed 2 bases and J 7 bases; nucleotides not matched to a gene: 9. The CDR3 sequence is 15 residues long. In TCRdb, the 5' RACE reads were re-called with MiXCR into one record per CDR3 protein. The sample gives about 84,000 distinct CDR3 sequences, approximately 14% of which show up once; 31% is in the top ten. The data stem from a study of T-cell memory formation after mild COVID-19. Sequencing input: PBMCs or a T cell subset sorted from them (not recorded which). The receptor's source is an adult woman who had mild COVID-19 (a few samples of this study predate the infection). Cell type and time point are not known. The chain is built from TRBV10-3 and TRBJ2-5, with 8 nucleotides matching TRBD2. The CDR3 bases are TGTGCCATCAGTGAGCTGGGGACTAGAGACAGGACCCAGTACTTC. Amino acid sequence: CAISELGTRDRTQYF.